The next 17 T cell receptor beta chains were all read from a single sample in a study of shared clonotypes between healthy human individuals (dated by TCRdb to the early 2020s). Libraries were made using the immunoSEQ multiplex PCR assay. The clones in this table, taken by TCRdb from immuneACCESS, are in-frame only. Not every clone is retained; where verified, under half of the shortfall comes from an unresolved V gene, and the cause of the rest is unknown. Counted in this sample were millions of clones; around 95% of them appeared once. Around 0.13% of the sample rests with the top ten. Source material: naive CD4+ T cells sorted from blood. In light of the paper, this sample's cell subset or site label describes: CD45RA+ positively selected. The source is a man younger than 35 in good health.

The CDR3 region is CASSIGGQGSYEQYF. CDR3 DNA sequence: TGTGCCAGCAGCATCGGCGGACAGGGCTCCTACGAGCAGTACTTC. The chain uses TRBV11-2 and TRBJ2-7, with 8 positions matching TRBD1. CDR1 is SGHAT, CDR2 FQNNGV, per germline. The CDR3 totals 15 residues. V was clipped by 5 bases and J by 0 bases; unmatched bases: 6. Filled out from reference TRBV11-2 and TRBJ2-7, the complete variable domain reads EAGVAQSPRYKIIEKRQSVAFWCNPISGHATLYWYQQILGQGPKLLIQFQNNGVVDDSQLPKDRFSAERLKGVDSTLKIQPAKLEDSAVYLCASSIGGQGSYEQYFGPGTRLTVT.

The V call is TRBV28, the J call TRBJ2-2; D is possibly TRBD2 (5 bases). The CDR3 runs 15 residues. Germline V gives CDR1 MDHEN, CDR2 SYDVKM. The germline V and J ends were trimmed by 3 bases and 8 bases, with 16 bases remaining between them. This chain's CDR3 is CASSFRVDYLGELFF. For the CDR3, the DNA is TGTGCCAGCAGTTTTCGAGTTGACTATCTAGGGGAGCTGTTTTTT. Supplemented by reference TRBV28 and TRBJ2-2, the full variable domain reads DVKVTQSSRYLVKRTGEKVFLECVQDMDHENMFWYRQDPGLGLRLIYFSYDVKMKEKGDIPEGYSVSREKKERFSLILESASTNQTSMYLCASSFRVDYLGELFFGEGSRLTVL.

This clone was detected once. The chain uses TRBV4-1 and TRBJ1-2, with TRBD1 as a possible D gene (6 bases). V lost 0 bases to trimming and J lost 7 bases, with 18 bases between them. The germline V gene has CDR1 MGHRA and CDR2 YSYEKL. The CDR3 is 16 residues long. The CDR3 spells CASSQDRYRIQGGYTF. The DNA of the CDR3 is TGCGCCAGCAGCCAAGATAGGTATCGAATACAGGGTGGCTACACCTTC.

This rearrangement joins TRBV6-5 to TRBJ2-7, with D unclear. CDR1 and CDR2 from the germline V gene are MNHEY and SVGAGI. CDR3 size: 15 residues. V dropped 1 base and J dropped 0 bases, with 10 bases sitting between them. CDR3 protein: CASSYYSGYSYEQYF. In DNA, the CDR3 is TGTGCCAGCAGTTACTATTCGGGTTACTCCTACGAGCAGTACTTC.

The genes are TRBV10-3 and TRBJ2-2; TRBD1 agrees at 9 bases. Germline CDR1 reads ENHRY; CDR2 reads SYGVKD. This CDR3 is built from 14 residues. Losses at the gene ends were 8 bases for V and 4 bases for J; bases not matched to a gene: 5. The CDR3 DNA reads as TGTGCCATCGGACAGGGGACATCCACCGGGGAGCTGTTTTTT. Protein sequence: CAIGQGTSTGELFF.

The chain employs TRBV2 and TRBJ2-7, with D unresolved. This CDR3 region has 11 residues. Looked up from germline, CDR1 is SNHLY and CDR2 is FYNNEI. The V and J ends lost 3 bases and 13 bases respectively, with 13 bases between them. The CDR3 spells CASSDRQLIYF. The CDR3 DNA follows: TGTGCCAGCAGTGATCGGCAGCTGATATACTTC.

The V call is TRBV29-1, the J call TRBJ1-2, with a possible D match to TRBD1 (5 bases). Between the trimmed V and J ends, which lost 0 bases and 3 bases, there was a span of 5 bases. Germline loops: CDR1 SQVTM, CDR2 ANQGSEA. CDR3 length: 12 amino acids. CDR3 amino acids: CSVEEGDYGYTF. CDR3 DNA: TGCAGCGTTGAAGAAGGGGACTATGGCTACACCTTC.

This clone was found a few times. For the CDR3, the DNA is TGTGCCAGTAGGCGCCTTGGGGGCAATCAGCCCCAGCATTTT. Protein: CASRRLGGNQPQHF. V and J are TRBV19 and TRBJ1-5, with D unclear. CDR3 size: 14 residues. CDR1 LNHDA and CDR2 SQIVND come from the germline V gene (reference sequence). The V gene lost 6 bases and the J gene lost 2 bases, with 11 bases spanning the gap.

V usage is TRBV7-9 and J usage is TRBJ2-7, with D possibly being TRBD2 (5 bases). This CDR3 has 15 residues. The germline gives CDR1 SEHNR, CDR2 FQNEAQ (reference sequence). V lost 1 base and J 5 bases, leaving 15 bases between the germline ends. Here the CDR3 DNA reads TGTGCCAGCAGCTTAGGGGCGGGCCCTAGGAACGAGCAGTACTTC. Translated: CASSLGAGPRNEQYF. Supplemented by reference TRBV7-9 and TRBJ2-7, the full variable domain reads DTGVSQNPRHKITKRGQNVTFRCDPISEHNRLYWYRQTLGQGPEFLTYFQNEAQLEKSRLLSDRFSAERPKGSFSTLEIQRTEQGDSAMYLCASSLGAGPRNEQYFGPGTRLTVT.

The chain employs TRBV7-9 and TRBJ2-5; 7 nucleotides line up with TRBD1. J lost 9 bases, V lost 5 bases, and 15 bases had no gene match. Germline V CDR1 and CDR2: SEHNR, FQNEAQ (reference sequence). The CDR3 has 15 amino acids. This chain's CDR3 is CASSPGGEGTSPQYF. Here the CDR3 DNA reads TGTGCCAGCAGCCCAGGGGGAGAGGGTACTTCTCCCCAGTACTTC.

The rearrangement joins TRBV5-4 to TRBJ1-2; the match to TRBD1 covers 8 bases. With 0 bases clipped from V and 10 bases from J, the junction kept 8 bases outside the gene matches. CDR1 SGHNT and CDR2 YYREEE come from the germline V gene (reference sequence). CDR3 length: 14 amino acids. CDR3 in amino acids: CASSLELTGGAYTF. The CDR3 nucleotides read TGTGCCAGCAGCTTGGAGTTAACAGGGGGAGCCTACACCTTC.

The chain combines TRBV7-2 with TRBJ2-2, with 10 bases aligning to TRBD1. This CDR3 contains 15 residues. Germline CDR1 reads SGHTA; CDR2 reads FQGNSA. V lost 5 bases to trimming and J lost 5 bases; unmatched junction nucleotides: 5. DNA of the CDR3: TGTGCCAGCAGCCGGACAGGGGGTTGGACCGGGGAGCTGTTTTTT. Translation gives CASSRTGGWTGELFF.

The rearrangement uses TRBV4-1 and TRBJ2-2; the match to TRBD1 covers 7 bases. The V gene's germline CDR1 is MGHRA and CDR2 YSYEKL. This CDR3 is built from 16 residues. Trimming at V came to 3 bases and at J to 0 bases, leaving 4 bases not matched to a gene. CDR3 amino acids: CASSQSQGANTGELFF. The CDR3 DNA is TGCGCCAGCAGCCAGTCTCAGGGGGCGAACACCGGGGAGCTGTTTTTT.

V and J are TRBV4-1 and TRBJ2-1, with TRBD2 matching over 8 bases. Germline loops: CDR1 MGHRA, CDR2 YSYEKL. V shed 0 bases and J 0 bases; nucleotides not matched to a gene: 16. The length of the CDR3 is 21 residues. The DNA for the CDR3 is TGCGCCAGCAGCCAAGAGGTTTCGGGGAGCGGGGGTTTCAGCTCCTACAATGAGCAGTTCTTC. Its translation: CASSQEVSGSGGFSSYNEQFF.

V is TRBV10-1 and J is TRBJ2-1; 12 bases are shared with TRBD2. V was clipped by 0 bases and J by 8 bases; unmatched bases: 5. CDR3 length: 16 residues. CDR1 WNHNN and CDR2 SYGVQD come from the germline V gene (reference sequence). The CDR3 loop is CASSESTSGGRHEQFF. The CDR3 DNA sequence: TGCGCCAGCAGTGAGTCCACTAGCGGGGGGAGACATGAGCAGTTCTTC.

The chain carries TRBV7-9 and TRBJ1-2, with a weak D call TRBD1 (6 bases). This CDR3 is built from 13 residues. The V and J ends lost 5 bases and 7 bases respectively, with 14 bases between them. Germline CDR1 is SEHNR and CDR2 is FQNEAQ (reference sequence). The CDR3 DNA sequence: TGTGCCAGCAGCCCCCCGGTAGGGGGTGGCTACACCTTC. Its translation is CASSPPVGGGYTF.

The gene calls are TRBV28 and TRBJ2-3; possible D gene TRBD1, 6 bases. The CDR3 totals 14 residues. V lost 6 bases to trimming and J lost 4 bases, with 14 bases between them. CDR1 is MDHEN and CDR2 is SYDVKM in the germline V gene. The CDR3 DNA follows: TGTGCCAGCAGCCAAAGAAGGGGGTCAGATACGCAGTATTTT. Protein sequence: CASSQRRGSDTQYF. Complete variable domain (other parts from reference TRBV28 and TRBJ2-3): DVKVTQSSRYLVKRTGEKVFLECVQDMDHENMFWYRQDPGLGLRLIYFSYDVKMKEKGDIPEGYSVSREKKERFSLILESASTNQTSMYLCASSQRRGSDTQYFGPGTRLTVL.